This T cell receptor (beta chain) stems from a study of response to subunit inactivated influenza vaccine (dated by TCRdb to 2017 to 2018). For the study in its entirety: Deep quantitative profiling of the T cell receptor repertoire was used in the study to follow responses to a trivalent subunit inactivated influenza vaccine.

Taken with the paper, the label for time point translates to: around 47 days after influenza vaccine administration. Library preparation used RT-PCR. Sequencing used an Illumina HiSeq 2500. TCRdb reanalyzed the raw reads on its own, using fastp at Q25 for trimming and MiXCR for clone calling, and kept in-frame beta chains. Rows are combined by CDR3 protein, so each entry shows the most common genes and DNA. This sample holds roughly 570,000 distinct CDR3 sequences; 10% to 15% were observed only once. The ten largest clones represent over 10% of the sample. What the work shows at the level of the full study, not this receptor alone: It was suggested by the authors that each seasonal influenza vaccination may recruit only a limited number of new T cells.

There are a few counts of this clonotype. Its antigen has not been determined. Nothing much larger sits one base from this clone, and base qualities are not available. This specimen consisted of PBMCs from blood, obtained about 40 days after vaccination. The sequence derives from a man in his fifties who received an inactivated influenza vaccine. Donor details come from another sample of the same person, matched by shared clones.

The DNA is TGTGCCAGCTCAACCGGGACTACCATCAAATCCCAAGAGACCCAGTACTTC. Its protein reads: CASSTGTTIKSQETQYF. The chain joins TRBV18 to TRBJ2-5; 7 central bases correspond to TRBD2. In the germline V gene, CDR1 corresponds to KGHSH and CDR2 to LQKENI. The CDR3 numbers 17 residues from cysteine through phenylalanine. CDR3 DNA is the only sequence kept; it has 51 bases, read in frame from the first base. Trimming accounts for 5 bases at V and 1 base at J, while the number of junction bases matched to no gene is 13.